The T cell receptor (beta chain) under discussion was sequenced for a study of tissue T cells after allogeneic stem cell transplantation. Study-level findings and limits: Shared clones across patients were few; motif clustering revealed tissue-specific shared signatures. The study did not identify alloreactive or antigen-specific tissue TCRs, and some clones might be persisting host cells. In patients and mice, blood and spleen missed much of tissue repertoire.

This clone has only a few counts. The antigen is not known. Mouse gene names and germline throughout. The CDR3 goes on 1 residue after the read ends, and that part is filled in from the germline J gene. Data came from immunoSEQ multiplex PCR; TCRdb stores just in-frame clones and leaves some out. The table shows 8,000 to 8,500 clones, with approximately 45% occurring only once. Described time point: mouse harvest day 7 after allogeneic transplant. The graft held 10^6 splenic CD5+ T cells and 10^7 T-cell-depleted bone marrow cells. This mouse GVHD model was MHC-mismatched B6 to BALB/c, profiled day 7 or 14. The CDR3 is 14 amino acids. Germline V gene data show CDR1 as KGHTA and CDR2 as FQNQQP.

This receptor was identified in a female BALB/c mouse given C57BL/6 T cells with graft-versus-host disease after an allogeneic hematopoietic cell transplant. Material: skin. The chain employs TRBV23 and TRBJ1-2; the table's D call, TRBD1, has no DNA check behind it. CDR3 amino acids: CSSSQTGRDSDYTF. CDR3 bases read: TGCTCCAGCAGCCAGACAGGGCGGGACTCCGACTACACC. The entire variable domain, with the rest obtained from reference TRBV23 and TRBJ1-2, is as follows: DAAVTQKPRYLIKMKGQEAEMKCIPEKGHTAVFWYQQKQSKELKFLIYFQNQQPLDQIDMVKERFSAVCPSSSLCSLGIRTCEAEDSALYLCSSSQTGRDSDYTFGSGTRLLVI.